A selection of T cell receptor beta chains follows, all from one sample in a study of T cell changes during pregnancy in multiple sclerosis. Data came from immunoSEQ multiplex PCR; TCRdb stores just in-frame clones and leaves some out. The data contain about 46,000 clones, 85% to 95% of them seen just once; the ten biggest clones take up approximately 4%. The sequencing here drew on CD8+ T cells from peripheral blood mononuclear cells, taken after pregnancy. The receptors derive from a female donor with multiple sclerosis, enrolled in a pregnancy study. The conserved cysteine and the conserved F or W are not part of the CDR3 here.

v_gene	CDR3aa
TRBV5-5	ASSLPQGGYGYT
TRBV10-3	AISESTGNYGYT
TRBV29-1	SPGRDTEAF
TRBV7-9	ASSLTGTTPTGELF
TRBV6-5	ASSYPGDGELF
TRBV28	ASSSQEGGRGEAF
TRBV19	ASGAGSYNEQF
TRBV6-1	ASSGGVDRVPNEKLF
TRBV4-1	ASSQGEGVGGELF
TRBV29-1	SVDPLRGQQETQY
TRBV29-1	SVEGTGYNEQF
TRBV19	ASSLDRSNQPQH
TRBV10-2	ASSLSGTDYEQY
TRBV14	ASSQVGQGDNTEAF
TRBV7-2	ASSFPTGQETQY
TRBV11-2	ASSLDKVRGTEAF
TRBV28	ASSPGLAGSEQY
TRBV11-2	ASSLEAPRDRVEEQF
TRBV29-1	SGLTPNTEAF